In its sample, the clone carrying this T cell receptor beta chain was seen a few times. Its target is unknown. From 5'RACE with constant-segment primers came TCR alpha and TCR beta cDNA libraries that carried sample barcodes and UMIs. A single record per CDR3 protein comes from TCRdb applying MiXCR to the 5' RACE reads. The table lists roughly 580,000 distinct CDR3 sequences, roughly 18% of them singletons. This entry belongs to a study of T-cell memory formation after mild COVID-19. Study summary: TCR clusters showed largely donor specificity. Study-wide findings and caveats: Those CD4+ clones that contracted were mainly in CM and EM (CD8+ ones in EMRA). Clones contracting day 15 to 85 were balanced CD4/CD8; later expanders leaned CD4+.

The CDR3 is 14 amino acids. Trimming left V 0 bases short and J 3 bases short, with 7 bases between. Germline CDR1 is LNHNV and CDR2 is YYDKDF (reference sequence). The receptor's source is an adult woman who had mild COVID-19 (a few samples of this study predate the infection). Cell type and time point are not known. V usage is TRBV15 and J usage is TRBJ2-3; D gene ambiguous. Sequenced material: PBMCs or a T cell subset sorted from them (not recorded which). The CDR3 is CATSRDTLTDTQYF. CDR3 nucleotide sequence: TGTGCCACCAGCAGAGATACTTTGACAGATACGCAGTATTTT.